Listed below are T cell receptor beta chains from one sample, sequenced in a study of T-cell memory formation after mild COVID-19. A single record per CDR3 protein comes from TCRdb applying MiXCR to the 5' RACE reads. The sample has some 600,000 distinct CDR3 sequences, around a sixth seen once. Sequenced: PBMCs or a T cell subset sorted from them (not recorded which). The receptors shown here come from an adult woman who had mild COVID-19 (a few samples of this study predate the infection). Cell type and time point are not known. Each CDR3 is given with its conserved first and last residue. A D gene is named only where the DNA matches it firmly. The listing skips clone size in some rows; elsewhere it reads once, few, many or a size class.

d_gene	abundance	j_gene	v_gene	CDR3aa	CDR3nt
NA	few	TRBJ2-3	TRBV10-3	CAIKGGDTQYF	TGTGCCATCAAGGGGGGAGATACGCAGTATTTT
NA	few	TRBJ2-2	TRBV20-1	CSARDVQGAGELFF	TGCAGTGCTAGAGATGTACAGGGCGCCGGGGAGCTGTTTTTT
TRBD2	NA	TRBJ2-1	TRBV30	CAWKLAGGGHEQFF	TGTGCCTGGAAACTAGCGGGAGGCGGGCATGAGCAGTTCTTC
TRBD1	few	TRBJ2-2	TRBV7-9	CASSPTGGGSGELFF	TGTGCCAGCAGCCCAACAGGGGGAGGTTCCGGGGAGCTGTTTTTT
TRBD1	NA	TRBJ1-1	TRBV18	CASSTTTGGAEAFF	TGTGCCAGCTCAACTACTACAGGGGGCGCTGAAGCTTTCTTT
NA	few	TRBJ1-4	TRBV4-3	CASSPARDLLGEKLFF	TGCGCCAGCAGCCCGGCAAGGGACCTCCTCGGAGAAAAACTGTTTTTT
NA	few	TRBJ2-7	TRBV19	CASSDTGLTTYEQYF	TGTGCCAGTAGTGACACTGGACTGACAACCTACGAGCAGTACTTC
NA	NA	TRBJ1-2	TRBV4-1	CASSQDLSQPFIPYGYTF	TGCGCCAGCAGCCAAGATCTGTCCCAACCTTTTATCCCCTATGGCTACACCTTC
NA	few	TRBJ1-5	TRBV6-1	CASSAPGGTSNQPQHF	TGTGCCAGCAGTGCGCCGGGGGGAACGAGCAATCAGCCCCAGCATTTT
NA	NA	TRBJ1-5	TRBV20-1	CSAREGRSGQPQHF	TGCAGTGCTAGAGAAGGCAGGTCTGGTCAGCCCCAGCATTTT
NA	NA	TRBJ2-6	TRBV20-1	CSARAVSGANVLTF	TGCAGTGCTAGAGCCGTCTCTGGGGCCAACGTCCTGACTTTC
NA	NA	TRBJ2-7	TRBV30	CAWSLAEAYEQYF	TGTGCCTGGAGTTTAGCGGAGGCCTACGAGCAGTACTTC
TRBD1	NA	TRBJ1-6	TRBV15	CATSSGRTGGLYNSPLHF	TGTGCCACCAGCAGCGGCAGGACAGGGGGCCTTTATAATTCACCCCTCCACTTT
TRBD1	few	TRBJ1-1	TRBV19	CASRPSGALILQGTEAFF	TGTGCCAGTAGACCATCGGGGGCGCTAATCTTACAGGGGACTGAAGCTTTCTTT
TRBD2	NA	TRBJ2-1	TRBV6-5	CASSYSSSGSYNEQFF	TGTGCCAGCAGTTACTCGTCTAGCGGTTCCTACAATGAGCAGTTCTTC
TRBD2	few	TRBJ2-7	TRBV2	CASSVTSGEVYEQYF	TGTGCCAGCAGTGTTACTAGCGGGGAAGTCTACGAGCAGTACTTC
NA	NA	TRBJ1-4	TRBV7-2	CASSLAGNGEKLFF	TGTGCCAGCAGCTTAGCAGGGAACGGTGAAAAACTGTTTTTT
NA	NA	TRBJ1-2	TRBV18	CASSLTLGTRTYGYTF	TGTGCCAGCTCACTTACCTTGGGGACAAGGACCTATGGCTACACCTTC
NA	NA	TRBJ2-4	TRBV24-1	CATSDSSSGAKNIQYF	TGTGCCACCAGTGATTCGTCCTCCGGAGCCAAAAACATTCAGTACTTC
NA	few	TRBJ1-1	TRBV12-3/TRBV12-4	CAGRNTEAFF	TGTGCCGGCAGAAACACTGAAGCTTTCTTT
NA	few	TRBJ1-5	TRBV4-2	CASSQDLDRRNQPQHF	TGTGCCAGCAGCCAAGATCTCGACAGGCGCAATCAGCCCCAGCATTTT
NA	NA	TRBJ1-2	TRBV4-1	CASSQGGIYGYTF	TGCGCCAGCAGCCAAGGGGGGATCTATGGCTACACCTTC
NA	many	TRBJ2-1	TRBV3-1	CAALGGGNEQFF	TGCGCTGCCCTAGGAGGCGGGAATGAGCAGTTCTTC
NA	NA	TRBJ1-6	TRBV30	CAWSVSGTRSNSPLHF	TGTGCCTGGAGTGTATCCGGGACGAGAAGTAATTCACCCCTCCACTTT
TRBD1	few	TRBJ1-2	TRBV18	CASSPNVGTGTPYGYTF	TGTGCCAGCTCACCGAATGTGGGGACAGGAACACCCTATGGCTACACCTTC
NA	NA	TRBJ2-5	TRBV24-1	CATSDPDGETQYF	TGTGCCACCAGTGATCCGGATGGGGAGACCCAGTACTTC
TRBD1	NA	TRBJ1-1	TRBV6-5	CASSYPTGEAFF	TGTGCCAGCAGTTACCCGACAGGGGAAGCTTTCTTT
NA	few	TRBJ2-1	TRBV7-9	CASSPPFDNEQFF	TGTGCCAGCAGCCCACCATTCGACAATGAGCAGTTCTTC